The present T cell receptor (beta chain) was sequenced within a study of shared clonotypes between healthy human individuals. Background on the study: Per donor, CD8 memory used one plate, CD8 naive used two, CD4 memory used three and CD4 naive used three. Study-wide points: Blood was the sole source, and tissue repertoires probably differ. Clonotype sharing across four donors was observed for around 5% of naive CD4 clonotypes. What rarefaction showed was incomplete sorted-subset sequencing despite large depth.

Naive CD8 cells lacked CD45RO, underwent positive selection for CCR7 and left out terminally differentiated effector memory CD45RA+ cells. For this clone: Its matching antigen is unknown.

V lost 4 bases and J lost 5; bases outside the gene matches: 6. The CDR3 covers 14 residues. Per germline, CDR1 SGDLS and CDR2 YYNGEE. Using immunoSEQ multiplex PCR, the repertoire was profiled, and TCRdb retains in-frame clones only, with some absent. This sample has 2 million to 2.5 million clones, with about 92% found just once. Sequenced sample: naive CD8+ T cells from PBMCs. The sequence was collected from a man aged 18 to 35 in good health. Some clones in this sample may be carry-over from other donors' samples. The chain couples TRBV9 to TRBJ2-7, with 10 positions matching TRBD2. This chain's CDR3 is CASSPGTSANEQYF. DNA for the CDR3: TGTGCCAGCAGCCCGGGGACTAGCGCAAACGAGCAGTACTTC.